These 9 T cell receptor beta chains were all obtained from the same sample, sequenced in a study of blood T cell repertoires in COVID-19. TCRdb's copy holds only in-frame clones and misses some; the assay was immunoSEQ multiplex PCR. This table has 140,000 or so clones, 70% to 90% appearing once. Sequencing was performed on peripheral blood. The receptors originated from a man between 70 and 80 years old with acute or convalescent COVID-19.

The DNA of the CDR3 is TGTGCCAGCAGCCAACACAGTGGGAATTCACCCCTCCACTTT. Its translation is CASSQHSGNSPLHF. The chain carries TRBV14 and TRBJ1-6, with D unclear. Germline values: CDR1 SGHDN, CDR2 FVKESK. The CDR3 runs to 14 residues. Trimming stripped 2 bases from V and 7 bases from J, with 9 bases between.

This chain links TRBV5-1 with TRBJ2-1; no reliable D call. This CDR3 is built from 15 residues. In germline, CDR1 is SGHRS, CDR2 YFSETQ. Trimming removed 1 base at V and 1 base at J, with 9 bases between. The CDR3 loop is CASSLFSVSYNEQFF. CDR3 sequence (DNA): TGCGCCAGCAGCTTGTTCTCGGTTTCCTACAATGAGCAGTTCTTC.

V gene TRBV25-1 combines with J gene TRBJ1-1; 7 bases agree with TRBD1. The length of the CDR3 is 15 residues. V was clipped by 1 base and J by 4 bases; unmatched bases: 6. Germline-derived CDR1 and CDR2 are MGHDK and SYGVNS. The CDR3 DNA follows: TGTGCCAGCAGTGAATTGGGTAGGGGGCCCACTGAAGCTTTCTTT. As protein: CASSELGRGPTEAFF.

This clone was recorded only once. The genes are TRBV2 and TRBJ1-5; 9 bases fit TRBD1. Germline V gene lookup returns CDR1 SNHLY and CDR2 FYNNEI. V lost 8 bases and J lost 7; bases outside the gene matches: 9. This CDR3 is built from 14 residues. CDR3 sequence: CASRPDRGGQPQHF. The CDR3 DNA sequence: TGTGCCAGCCGACCGGACAGGGGCGGGCAGCCCCAGCATTTT.

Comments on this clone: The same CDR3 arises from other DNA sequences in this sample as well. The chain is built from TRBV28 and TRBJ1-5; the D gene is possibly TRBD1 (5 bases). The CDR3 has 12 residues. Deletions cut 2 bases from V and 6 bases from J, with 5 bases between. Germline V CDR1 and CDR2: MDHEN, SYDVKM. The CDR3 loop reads CASSLQGQPQHF. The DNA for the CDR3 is TGTGCCAGCAGTTTACAGGGTCAGCCCCAGCATTTT.

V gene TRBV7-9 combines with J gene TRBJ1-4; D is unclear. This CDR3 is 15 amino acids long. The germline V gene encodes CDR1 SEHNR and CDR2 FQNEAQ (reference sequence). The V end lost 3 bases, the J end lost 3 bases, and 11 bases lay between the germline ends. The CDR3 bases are TGTGCCAGCAGCTTGAGTGGAGGCCCTAATGAAAAACTGTTTTTT. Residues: CASSLSGGPNEKLFF.

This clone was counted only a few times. The CDR3 sequence: CSVTSGSFNEQFF. DNA of the CDR3: TGCAGCGTTACTAGCGGGAGTTTTAATGAGCAGTTCTTC. The genes are TRBV29-1 and TRBJ2-1; 11 bases fit TRBD2. The V gene's germline CDR1 is SQVTM and CDR2 ANQGSEA. This CDR3 comprises 13 residues. V trimming: 5 bases; J trimming: 7 bases; junction bases outside the gene matches: 4.

The CDR3 loop is CSGGQQETQYF. CDR3 in DNA: TGCAGTGGCGGACAGCAAGAGACCCAGTACTTC. V and J are TRBV20-1 and TRBJ2-5, with D perhaps TRBD1 (6 bases). The length of the CDR3 is 11 residues. Germline loops: CDR1 DFQATT, CDR2 SNEGSKA (reference sequence). Trimming pared 7 bases from V and 2 bases from J, leaving 8 bases between.

CDR3 in amino acids: CASSLGVRRNTEAFF. CDR3 DNA: TGTGCCAGCAGCTTAGGAGTTAGGAGGAACACTGAAGCTTTCTTT. The genes are TRBV7-9 and TRBJ1-1; D unclear. The V end was cut by 1 base, the J end by 1 base, with 10 bases between. The CDR3 sequence is 15 residues long. Germline loops: CDR1 SEHNR, CDR2 FQNEAQ (reference sequence).